A single sample is the source of the 28 T cell receptor beta chains below, sequenced in a study of blood T cell repertoires in COVID-19. Sequencing was performed with immunoSEQ multiplex PCR; in TCRdb, only in-frame clones are kept and a portion is missing. The sample lists 150,000 to 200,000 clones, about 85% occurring once. The material sequenced was peripheral blood. The receptors originated from an elderly man with COVID-19, enrolled during active disease.

This clone was seen a handful of times. The genes are TRBV2 and TRBJ1-1; D remains ambiguous. Per germline, CDR1 SNHLY and CDR2 FYNNEI. This CDR3 is built from 12 residues. V lost 5 bases and J lost 5, with 9 bases in between. CDR3 sequence (DNA): TGTGCCAGCAGTCAACATGATACTGAAGCTTTCTTT. Its protein is CASSQHDTEAFF.

The chain carries TRBV7-9 and TRBJ2-5; a weak D match, TRBD2 (5 bases). V was trimmed by 3 bases and J by 4 bases, leaving 9 bases between them. Germline assignment: CDR1 SEHNR and CDR2 FQNEAQ (reference sequence). This CDR3 comprises 13 residues. The CDR3 DNA follows: TGTGCCAGCAGCTTTTTTGCGGGAGAGACCCAGTACTTC. Amino acid sequence: CASSFFAGETQYF.

The chain recombines TRBV7-2 with TRBJ1-2; a possible D gene is TRBD1 (5 bases). V lost 1 base, J lost 7 bases, and 10 bases lay in between. Germline V lookup: CDR1 SGHTA, CDR2 FQGNSA. The CDR3 length is 13 residues. CDR3 bases: TGTGCCAGCAGCTTAGATAGGGGAGGTGGCTACACCTTC. The encoded protein is CASSLDRGGGYTF.

This clone was detected only once. The V and J genes are TRBV12-5 and TRBJ1-1, with 8 bases aligning to TRBD1. The V segment lost 6 bases and the J segment 1 base; nucleotides outside the gene matches: 4. The germline gives CDR1 LGHNT, CDR2 FRNRAP. This CDR3 contains 14 residues. CDR3 coding DNA: TGTGCTAGTGGACCAGGGGGCCAGAACACTGAAGCTTTCTTT. It yields the protein CASGPGGQNTEAFF.

The V gene is TRBV9, the J gene TRBJ2-1, with a possible D match to TRBD2 (7 bases). The CDR3 runs 16 residues. V lost 2 bases and J lost 4, with 16 bases in between. Germline lookup yields CDR1 SGDLS and CDR2 YYNGEE. CDR3 sequence (DNA): TGTGCCAGCAGCGTTGGAGGGCGGGGGCCATACAATGAGCAGTTCTTC. Its translation: CASSVGGRGPYNEQFF.

This chain joins TRBV5-4 and TRBJ1-1, with 8 bases lining up with TRBD1. With 4 bases clipped from V and 10 bases from J, the junction kept 6 bases outside the gene matches. CDR1 and CDR2 (germline): SGHNT, YYREEE (reference sequence). The CDR3 runs 12 residues. Here the CDR3 reads CASSPDRVGAFF. DNA of the CDR3: TGTGCCAGCAGCCCGGACAGGGTCGGAGCTTTCTTT.

The chain combines TRBV6-2 or TRBV6-3 with TRBJ1-1; no clear D gene. The CDR3 runs 16 residues. Germline CDR1 reads MNHEY; CDR2 reads SVGEGT. V was cut by 2 bases and J by 0 bases, with 13 bases left in between. In nucleotides, the CDR3 is TGTGCCAGCAGTTACAACCCGGTAGCCATGAACACTGAAGCTTTCTTT. Protein: CASSYNPVAMNTEAFF.

The rearrangement uses TRBV2 and TRBJ1-1; weak D call: TRBD1 (5 bases). Looked up from germline, CDR1 is SNHLY and CDR2 is FYNNEI. The V end lost 6 bases, the J end lost 4 bases, and 12 bases lay between the germline ends. The CDR3 is 13 residues long. CDR3 DNA: TGTGCCAGCAGGCTTTGGGGGGGCACTGAAGCTTTCTTT. Amino acid sequence: CASRLWGGTEAFF.

The rearrangement links TRBV4-1 to TRBJ2-2; 8 bases line up with TRBD1. CDR3 size: 18 residues. The V gene's germline CDR1 is MGHRA and CDR2 YSYEKL. V shed 1 base, J shed 2 bases, and the junction held 9 bases outside the gene matches. CDR3 sequence: CASSQGQGASLNTGELFF. CDR3 nucleotides: TGCGCCAGCAGCCAAGGGCAGGGGGCATCGTTAAACACCGGGGAGCTGTTTTTT.

The chain joins TRBV15 to TRBJ1-2; D possibly corresponds to TRBD1 (6 bases). The CDR3 runs to 13 residues. Germline V gene sequence: CDR1 LNHNV, CDR2 YYDKDF (reference sequence). V was pared by 6 bases and J by 2 bases, with 10 bases between. The DNA of the CDR3 is TGTGCCACCAGTTCGGACAGCAACTATGGCTACACCTTC. Protein: CATSSDSNYGYTF.

V is TRBV5-4 and J is TRBJ1-1, with TRBD1 matching 8 bases. Losses at the gene ends were 3 bases for V and 4 bases for J; bases not matched to a gene: 2. The CDR3 has 13 amino acids. Germline CDR1 and CDR2: SGHNT and YYREEE (reference sequence). CDR3 DNA sequence: TGTGCCAGCAGCTGGACAGGGACCACTGAAGCTTTCTTT. Amino acids: CASSWTGTTEAFF.

This chain joins TRBV7-2 and TRBJ1-2; 10 nucleotides line up with TRBD1. The CDR3 contains 15 residues. V lost 5 bases, J lost 4 bases, and 7 bases stayed unmatched. Germline V lookup: CDR1 SGHTA, CDR2 FQGNSA. The CDR3 DNA sequence: TGTGCCAGCAGCGTAGGACAGGGGGGGATCTATGGCTACACCTTC. This translates into CASSVGQGGIYGYTF.

The CDR3 sequence is CASSLRLGYEQYF. The CDR3 DNA follows: TGTGCCAGCAGCCTCAGACTCGGCTACGAGCAGTACTTC. The chain couples TRBV14 to TRBJ2-7; unclear D gene. The V gene lost 4 bases and the J gene lost 3 bases, with 10 bases spanning the gap. Germline CDR1 reads SGHDN; CDR2 reads FVKESK. CDR3 length equals 13 residues.

The chain uses TRBV2 and TRBJ2-1, with 15 bases lining up with TRBD2. The V gene's germline CDR1 is SNHLY and CDR2 FYNNEI. J lost 7 bases, V lost 4 bases, and 2 bases had no gene match. CDR3 length: 15 amino acids. The CDR3 loop is CASSVGLAGGNEQFF. The CDR3, as DNA: TGTGCCAGCAGTGTGGGACTAGCGGGGGGAAATGAGCAGTTCTTC.

The rearrangement links TRBV5-4 to TRBJ2-7, with 14 bases fitting TRBD2. V shed 6 bases and J 5 bases; nucleotides not matched to a gene: 7. This CDR3 is built from 15 residues. Germline values: CDR1 SGHNT, CDR2 YYREEE (reference sequence). CDR3 protein: CASTTSGGASDEQYF. The CDR3 bases are TGTGCCAGCACGACTAGCGGGGGGGCCAGTGACGAGCAGTACTTC.

The rearrangement uses TRBV7-2 and TRBJ1-1, with D maybe TRBD1 (6 bases). Germline lookup yields CDR1 SGHTA and CDR2 FQGNSA. V was pared by 6 bases and J by 1 base, with 12 bases between. The CDR3 covers 14 residues. CDR3 residues: CASRSYRENTEAFF. In nucleotides, the CDR3 is TGTGCCAGCAGGTCTTACAGGGAGAACACTGAAGCTTTCTTT.

This clone was observed once. V gene TRBV10-3 combines with J gene TRBJ2-5, with TRBD2 matching over 15 bases. The J segment lost 5 bases and the V segment lost 10 bases, leaving 11 bases of the junction unmatched. The CDR3 has 16 residues. Germline V CDR1 and CDR2: ENHRY, SYGVKD. Written as DNA, the CDR3 is TGTGCCACACTCGGACTAGCGGGGGGGCAGGAGGAGACCCAGTACTTC. Its protein is CATLGLAGGQEETQYF.

The CDR3 here is CASSLVGQGNTEAFF. The CDR3 nucleotides are TGCGCCAGCAGCTTGGTCGGACAGGGCAATACTGAAGCTTTCTTT. The chain carries TRBV5-1 and TRBJ1-1, with 8 bases aligning to TRBD1. Germline CDR1 is SGHRS and CDR2 is YFSETQ. This CDR3 region has 15 residues. V lost 0 bases to trimming and J lost 5 bases; unmatched junction nucleotides: 6. Complete variable domain (other parts from reference TRBV5-1 and TRBJ1-1): KAGVTQTPRYLIKTRGQQVTLSCSPISGHRSVSWYQQTPGQGLQFLFEYFSETQRNKGNFPGRFSGRQFSNSRSEMNVSTLELGDSALYLCASSLVGQGNTEAFFGQGTRLTVV.

Only a few counts were recorded for this clone. The J gene is TRBJ1-2, the V gene TRBV7-2, with 8 nucleotides matching TRBD1. The CDR3 length is 14 residues. V was pared by 6 bases and J by 10 bases, with 13 bases of the junction left unmatched. CDR1 SGHTA and CDR2 FQGNSA come from the germline V gene. The CDR3 reads CASSRDRSALDYTF. DNA for the CDR3: TGTGCCAGCAGTCGGGACAGGTCTGCCCTCGACTACACCTTC.

The V call is TRBV6-5, the J call TRBJ1-5; TRBD1 aligns across 7 bases. The CDR3 sequence is 13 residues long. The V segment lost 4 bases and the J segment 9 bases; nucleotides outside the gene matches: 6. CDR1 and CDR2 from the germline V gene are MNHEY and SVGAGI. The CDR3 DNA reads TGTGCCAGCAGTTTGGGGGGACAGACGCCCCAGCATTTT. Translation gives CASSLGGQTPQHF.

The genes are TRBV28 and TRBJ1-5; the D is unclear. Per germline, CDR1 MDHEN and CDR2 SYDVKM. Trimming pared 8 bases from V and 2 bases from J, leaving 7 bases between. The CDR3 consists of 12 residues. The CDR3 DNA follows: TGTGCCAGCGAGGTGGGCAATCAGCCCCAGCATTTT. Amino acids: CASEVGNQPQHF.

CDR3 sequence reads: CASSPNRGGTPFIYGYTF. CDR3 nucleotide sequence: TGTGCCAGCAGCCCCAACCGCGGGGGAACACCCTTTATCTATGGCTACACCTTC. The rearrangement links TRBV14 to TRBJ1-2, with D tentatively TRBD1 (5 bases). There are 18 residues in the CDR3. V lost 4 bases, J lost 4 bases, and 25 bases lay in between. CDR1 and CDR2 (germline): SGHDN, FVKESK. Looking up the rest from reference TRBV14 and TRBJ1-2 gives the full variable domain: EAGVTQFPSHSVIEKGQTVTLRCDPISGHDNLYWYRRVMGKEIKFLLHFVKESKQDESGMPNNRFLAERTGGTYSTLKVQPAELEDSGVYFCASSPNRGGTPFIYGYTFGSGTRLTVV.

V gene TRBV5-1 combines with J gene TRBJ2-2; TRBD2 matches 7 bases. CDR1 is SGHRS and CDR2 is YFSETQ in the germline V gene. The CDR3 is 17 residues long. J gave up 6 bases and V 2 bases, and 13 bases lay outside the gene matches. The CDR3 sequence is CASSFGHGLRGSGELFF. The CDR3 DNA reads as TGCGCCAGCAGCTTTGGCCATGGCCTGCGGGGGTCCGGGGAGCTGTTTTTT.

The V gene is TRBV7-3, the J gene TRBJ2-4, with 7 nucleotides matching TRBD1. The V segment lost 5 bases and the J segment 8 bases; nucleotides outside the gene matches: 3. The CDR3 has 12 amino acids. Per germline, CDR1 SGHTA and CDR2 FQGTGA. The CDR3 loop is CASSPTGDIQYF. CDR3 nucleotides: TGTGCCAGCAGCCCTACAGGGGACATTCAGTACTTC.

This chain joins TRBV6-6 and TRBJ2-6, with 7 bases identical to TRBD1. Germline CDR1 reads MNHNY; CDR2 reads SVGAGI (reference sequence). Trimming at V came to 5 bases and at J to 2 bases, leaving 3 bases not matched to a gene. The CDR3 has 15 residues. The CDR3 region is CASSPDRAGANVLTF. The CDR3, as DNA: TGTGCCAGCAGTCCCGACAGGGCTGGGGCCAACGTCCTGACTTTC.

The V gene is TRBV19, the J gene TRBJ1-5, with TRBD1 identical over 8 bases. Germline assignment: CDR1 LNHDA and CDR2 SQIVND (reference sequence). The CDR3 is 13 amino acids. The V and J ends lost 11 bases and 4 bases, in that order; junction bases with no gene match: 7. The CDR3: CAASGGPNQPQHF. The CDR3 DNA reads as TGTGCCGCCTCAGGGGGCCCTAATCAGCCCCAGCATTTT. Drawing the rest from reference TRBV19 and TRBJ1-5, the complete variable domain is DGGITQSPKYLFRKEGQNVTLSCEQNLNHDAMYWYRQDPGQGLRLIYYSQIVNDFQKGDIAEGYSVSREKKESFPLTVTSAQKNPTAFYLCAASGGPNQPQHFGDGTRLSIL.

This clone was observed once. The J gene is TRBJ1-1, the V gene TRBV14, with D unclear. CDR1 is SGHDN, CDR2 FVKESK, per germline. V dropped 0 bases and J dropped 4 bases, with 6 bases sitting between them. The CDR3 contains 13 residues. In DNA, the CDR3 is TGTGCCAGCAGCCAAGAAAGAGGCACTGAAGCTTTCTTT. Its translation is CASSQERGTEAFF. The full variable domain, its missing parts supplied by reference TRBV14 and TRBJ1-1, is EAGVTQFPSHSVIEKGQTVTLRCDPISGHDNLYWYRRVMGKEIKFLLHFVKESKQDESGMPNNRFLAERTGGTYSTLKVQPAELEDSGVYFCASSQERGTEAFFGQGTRLTVV.

The chain recombines TRBV3-1 (or the pseudogene TRBV3-2) with TRBJ1-2; the D gene is possibly TRBD1 (5 bases). This CDR3 has 16 residues. Looked up from germline, CDR1 is LGHDT and CDR2 is YNNKEL (reference sequence). The V gene lost 0 bases and the J gene lost 5 bases, with 16 bases spanning the gap. Here the CDR3 DNA reads TGTGCCAGCAGCCAAGATCTAGTTGGAGGGGTTTATGGCTACACCTTC. Its protein product is CASSQDLVGGVYGYTF.